Listed below are T cell receptor beta chains from one sample, sequenced in a study of shared clonotypes between healthy human individuals. The table came from immunoSEQ multiplex PCR; TCRdb's copy has only in-frame clones and leaves some out. The profile shows approximately 600,000 clones, roughly 95% of them singletons. Sequencing input: naive CD8+ T cells sorted from blood. The receptors here all came from a young woman in good health. CDR3s include the opening cysteine and the closing phenylalanine or tryptophan. Each record gives: CDR3 protein, V gene, J gene.

CASSYSDRGYEQYF	TRBV6-5	TRBJ2-7
CASSILGSTDTQYF	TRBV19	TRBJ2-3
CASSQDRTGYQPQHF	TRBV4-1	TRBJ1-5
CASSFDREGTGELFF	TRBV5-4	TRBJ2-2
CASSFGSVSGANVLTF	TRBV13	TRBJ2-6
CASSPQGAGNQPQHF	TRBV7-9	TRBJ1-5
CASSTRADITTEAFF	TRBV11-2	TRBJ1-1
CASSTTGGLGNTIYF	TRBV4-1	TRBJ1-3
CASSPGTRPYEQYF	TRBV7-9	TRBJ2-7
CASSGNLDYEQYF	TRBV2	TRBJ2-7
CASSWSLAGTDTQYF	TRBV5-4	TRBJ2-3
CSVEGPNPYEQYF	TRBV29-1	TRBJ2-7
CASSLLGSYEQYF	TRBV11-2	TRBJ2-7